These 21 T cell receptor beta chains came from one sample sequenced in a study of blood T cell repertoires in COVID-19. Only in-frame clones appear in the TCRdb table, and some are missing; sequencing was by immunoSEQ multiplex PCR. Of around 200,000 clones listed, 70% to 90% are singletons. The sequencing sample was made of peripheral blood. Receptors originate from a human donor with active or convalescent COVID-19. The donor label of this sample is uncertain.

The chain is built from TRBV28 and TRBJ2-5; D gene unclear. Germline lookup yields CDR1 MDHEN and CDR2 SYDVKM. V lost 5 bases, J lost 5 bases, and 15 bases lay in between. This CDR3 is built from 14 residues. CDR3 nucleotides: TGTGCCAGCAGTGCCGGTCCCTACTCGGAGACCCAGTACTTC. Protein: CASSAGPYSETQYF. Full variable domain (remainder filled in from reference TRBV28 and TRBJ2-5): DVKVTQSSRYLVKRTGEKVFLECVQDMDHENMFWYRQDPGLGLRLIYFSYDVKMKEKGDIPEGYSVSREKKERFSLILESASTNQTSMYLCASSAGPYSETQYFGPGTRLLVL.

The chain recombines TRBV2 with TRBJ1-1; no clear D. In germline, CDR1 is SNHLY, CDR2 FYNNEI. The CDR3 is 13 amino acids. Trimming pared 11 bases from V and 0 bases from J, leaving 13 bases between. The CDR3 loop is CAGRGNLNTEAFF. CDR3 nucleotide sequence: TGTGCCGGTCGAGGGAACCTGAACACTGAAGCTTTCTTT.

The chain links TRBV5-1 to TRBJ2-3; 9 nucleotides align to TRBD2. The CDR3 length is 15 residues. The V segment lost 0 bases and the J segment 5 bases; nucleotides outside the gene matches: 4. CDR1 is SGHRS, CDR2 YFSETQ, per germline. The chain's CDR3 is CASSLVAGGQDTQYF. The CDR3 DNA reads as TGCGCCAGCAGCTTGGTGGCGGGGGGGCAAGATACGCAGTATTTT.

The V and J genes are TRBV5-1 and TRBJ1-3; weak D call: TRBD1 (5 bases). The CDR3 consists of 16 residues. The V end lost 4 bases, the J end lost 0 bases, and 14 bases lay between the germline ends. Germline V gives CDR1 SGHRS, CDR2 YFSETQ. The CDR3 DNA sequence: TGCGCCAGCAGCCCTGCATCAGGGCTCTCTGGAAACACCATATATTTT. This translates into CASSPASGLSGNTIYF.

The chain links TRBV11-1 to TRBJ1-3; 7 positions agree with TRBD1. V lost 2 bases, J lost 2 bases, and 3 bases stayed unmatched. The CDR3 runs to 15 residues. Germline lookup yields CDR1 SGHAT and CDR2 FQDESV (reference sequence). This chain's CDR3 is CASSLSTGTGNTIYF. CDR3 in DNA: TGTGCCAGCAGCTTATCGACAGGGACTGGAAACACCATATATTTT.

This chain connects TRBV18 to TRBJ2-7, with a tentative D call TRBD2 (6 bases). The V gene lost 0 bases and the J gene lost 1 base, with 16 bases spanning the gap. CDR1 KGHSH and CDR2 LQKENI come from the germline V gene. This CDR3 comprises 17 residues. CDR3 DNA: TGTGCCAGCTCACCACCTAATTGGAGGGCAGGATCCTACGAGCAGTACTTC. It translates to CASSPPNWRAGSYEQYF. The full variable domain, rest sourced from reference TRBV18 and TRBJ2-7, is NAGVMQNPRHLVRRRGQEARLRCSPMKGHSHVYWYRQLPEEGLKFMVYLQKENIIDESGMPKERFSAEFPKEGPSILRIQQVVRGDSAAYFCASSPPNWRAGSYEQYFGPGTRLTVT.

This rearrangement joins TRBV3-1 (or the pseudogene TRBV3-2) to TRBJ2-3; 12 nucleotides align to TRBD2. Germline loops: CDR1 LGHDT, CDR2 YNNKEL (reference sequence). The CDR3 covers 17 residues. J was trimmed by 5 bases and V by 2 bases; bases with no gene match: 8. CDR3 DNA: TGTGCCAGCAGCCAAACCCTAGCGGGGGGGCCAGGAGATACGCAGTATTTT. This gives the protein CASSQTLAGGPGDTQYF.

This sequence joins TRBV7-8 and TRBJ2-1; D is perhaps TRBD2 (5 bases). In germline, CDR1 is SGHVS, CDR2 FQNEAQ. The CDR3 is 13 amino acids. V was pared by 4 bases and J by 2 bases, with 6 bases between. DNA of the CDR3: TGTGCCAGCAGCTCGGGGACCTACAATGAGCAGTTCTTC. Residues: CASSSGTYNEQFF.

This sequence joins TRBV20-1 and TRBJ2-1; 7 nucleotides match TRBD2. The ends lost 3 bases at V and 1 base at J; junction bases unmatched: 6. The length of the CDR3 is 15 residues. The germline CDR1 and CDR2 sequences are DFQATT and SNEGSKA (reference sequence). This CDR3 reads CSASGGGRSYNEQFF. As DNA, the CDR3 is TGCAGTGCTAGTGGCGGGGGACGGTCCTACAATGAGCAGTTCTTC.

The chain is built from TRBV5-4 and TRBJ2-5; 7 bases line up with TRBD2. This CDR3 comprises 15 residues. J was trimmed by 2 bases and V by 2 bases; bases with no gene match: 6. Germline V CDR1 and CDR2: SGHNT, YYREEE (reference sequence). Here the CDR3 reads CASSLKSGAQETQYF. The CDR3 DNA follows: TGTGCCAGCAGCTTAAAAAGCGGGGCACAAGAGACCCAGTACTTC.

The genes are TRBV2 and TRBJ2-1; TRBD1 is a possible D gene (6 bases). The V gene lost 8 bases and the J gene lost 7 bases, with 12 bases spanning the gap. Germline V gene sequence: CDR1 SNHLY, CDR2 FYNNEI. This CDR3 has 12 amino acids. CDR3 bases: TGTGCCAGCCGACTACAGGGAAATGAGCAGTTCTTC. Its protein product is CASRLQGNEQFF.

The J gene is TRBJ2-2, the V gene TRBV20-1; TRBD1 agrees at 7 bases. V was clipped by 3 bases and J by 0 bases; unmatched bases: 4. Germline CDR1 reads DFQATT; CDR2 reads SNEGSKA (reference sequence). The CDR3 contains 15 residues. CDR3 amino acids: CSASKGQTNTGELFF. DNA for the CDR3: TGCAGTGCTAGTAAGGGACAGACGAACACCGGGGAGCTGTTTTTT.

The V call is TRBV6-6, the J call TRBJ1-2; D ambiguous. From germline, CDR1 is MNHNY and CDR2 SVGAGI (reference sequence). V was shortened by 11 bases and J by 2 bases, with 9 bases between the two germline ends. The CDR3 is 11 residues long. This CDR3 reads CASRLNYGYTF. CDR3 bases: TGTGCCTCACGGTTAAACTATGGCTACACCTTC.

This sequence joins TRBV7-2 and TRBJ2-3, with 15 bases lining up with TRBD2. CDR3 length equals 18 residues. CDR1 SGHTA and CDR2 FQGNSA come from the germline V gene. Losses at the gene ends were 4 bases for V and 1 base for J; bases not matched to a gene: 6. As DNA, the CDR3 is TGTGCCAGCAGCTACGGACTAGCGGGGGGGAAGGGCACAGATACGCAGTATTTT. Protein sequence: CASSYGLAGGKGTDTQYF.

This chain links TRBV6-2 or TRBV6-3 with TRBJ2-6; 7 bases align to TRBD1. V gave up 5 bases and J gave up 0 bases; unmatched junction bases: 10. From germline, CDR1 is MNHEY and CDR2 SVGEGT. This CDR3 has 18 amino acids. The CDR3 is CASSPGTALISGANVLTF. The CDR3 nucleotides read TGTGCCAGCAGTCCCGGGACAGCCCTCATCTCTGGGGCCAACGTCCTGACTTTC.

The chain joins TRBV4-3 to TRBJ2-1; 9 bases are shared with TRBD1. V gave up 0 bases and J gave up 8 bases; unmatched junction bases: 2. The CDR3 covers 14 residues. The germline V gene encodes CDR1 LGHNA and CDR2 YSLEER. The CDR3 coding sequence is TGCGCCAGCAGCCAAGAGGACAGGGGCGATGAGCAGTTCTTC. It specifies CASSQEDRGDEQFF.

The V and J genes are TRBV9 and TRBJ2-1, with 9 bases aligning to TRBD2. The length of the CDR3 is 15 residues. Germline assignment: CDR1 SGDLS and CDR2 YYNGEE. Trimming cost V 6 bases and J 6 bases; bases outside gene matches: 10. DNA of the CDR3: TGTGCCAGCACCGCTTTTGCGGGGGGGCCCAATGAGCAGTTCTTC. Protein sequence: CASTAFAGGPNEQFF.

This clone came up a few times. The chain couples TRBV5-6 to TRBJ2-1; unclear D gene. The CDR3 has 11 amino acids. Germline CDR1 is SGHDT and CDR2 is YYEEEE. Trimming shortened V by 2 bases and J by 9 bases, and 6 bases separated the two germline ends. Written as DNA, the CDR3 is TGTGCCAGCAGCTTCCTAACTGAGCAGTTCTTC. This gives the protein CASSFLTEQFF.

The CDR3 is CASSPGTSGAADTQYF. CDR3 nucleotides: TGCGCCAGCAGCCCCGGGACTAGCGGGGCTGCAGATACGCAGTATTTT. The chain employs TRBV4-1 and TRBJ2-3, with 13 bases that match TRBD2. Germline V gene sequence: CDR1 MGHRA, CDR2 YSYEKL. The trim removed 4 bases at V and 4 bases at J, leaving 5 bases unmatched. The CDR3 totals 16 residues.

V gene TRBV5-4 combines with J gene TRBJ2-3, with TRBD2 matching 8 bases. V lost 6 bases, J lost 7 bases, and 13 bases stayed unmatched. The CDR3 has 15 amino acids. Germline assignment: CDR1 SGHNT and CDR2 YYREEE (reference sequence). CDR3 in DNA: TGTGCCAGCACCGACCGGGGGGGCATCCGGCATACGCAGTATTTT. Amino acids: CASTDRGGIRHTQYF. The full variable domain, completed using reference TRBV5-4 and TRBJ2-3, is ETGVTQSPTHLIKTRGQQVTLRCSSQSGHNTVSWYQQALGQGPQFIFQYYREEENGRGNFPPRFSGLQFPNYSSELNVNALELDDSALYLCASTDRGGIRHTQYFGPGTRLTVL.

In this sample, this clone turned up a few times. The rearrangement joins TRBV5-5 to TRBJ1-2; 8 bases are shared with TRBD1. CDR3 length: 14 amino acids. CDR1 SGHKS and CDR2 YYEKEE come from the germline V gene (reference sequence). The ends lost 1 base at V and 7 bases at J; junction bases unmatched: 6. In DNA, the CDR3 is TGTGCCAGCAGCTTGAGGCAGGGGGCCGGTGGCTACACCTTC. Translated: CASSLRQGAGGYTF.